This record covers a single TCR beta chain. Its antigen is as yet unknown. Time point described: recipient sample about 28 days before transplant, after cytoreduction. Assay used: immunoSEQ multiplex PCR; TCRdb lists only in-frame clones, some missing. The sample contains around 37,000 clones, 85% of which appear only once. The data belong to a study of T cell clonotyping in hematopoietic cell transplantation. This CDR3 is 18 amino acids long. Per germline, CDR1 MDHEN and CDR2 SYDVKM. The ends lost 4 bases at V and 5 bases at J; junction bases unmatched: 18. Study results and limitations: After transplant, recipient diversity fell while pathologically expanded clonotypes grew through day 180. At the given depth, recipient repertoires were over 95% de novo clonotypes.

The clonotype was recovered from a man aged 60-69 years with acute myeloid leukemia. Some clones in this sample may be carry-over from other donors' samples. Sequenced material: peripheral blood mononuclear cells, taken before stem cell transplant. The chain links TRBV28 to TRBJ1-2; 8 positions match TRBD1. The CDR3: CASSYFRQGAPIGYGYTF. CDR3 DNA sequence: TGTGCCAGCAGTTATTTCCGGCAGGGGGCACCCATAGGGTATGGCTACACCTTC.